In this sample, the clone carrying this TCR beta chain turned up a few times. Trimming cost V 1 base and J 7 bases; bases outside gene matches: 10. Germline V lookup: CDR1 SGHTA, CDR2 FQGTGA. The CDR3 runs 16 residues. This entry comes from a study of low-dose radiotherapy and immunotherapy resistance in tumors. Overall study context: Once cycle 1 day 1 began, patients took oral aspirin 300 mg daily for four cycles.

The time point here: before trial treatment. Donors were administered nivolumab, ipilimumab, aspirin and low-dose cyclophosphamide, together with low-dose radiotherapy. Eligibility was restricted to patients presenting with advanced solid tumors that lacked tumor-infiltrating lymphocytes. cDNA synthesis used a TRAV/TRBV-specific primer set for both chains. Over roughly 20 PCR cycles, TCRs were amplified from a constant-region primer and V-primer adapter. TCRdb reprocessed the reads with MiXCR, giving one entry per CDR3 protein. This table holds around 64,000 distinct CDR3 sequences, more than 25% found once.

This TCR derives from a male donor with rectosigmoid adenocarcinoma. Material: PBMCs, obtained before treatment. The chain couples TRBV7-3 to TRBJ2-1; 7 bases are a match to TRBD2. This CDR3 is CASSLIGGGRKNEQFF. The CDR3 nucleotides read TGTGCCAGCAGCTTAATTGGCGGGGGACGAAAGAATGAGCAGTTCTTC.